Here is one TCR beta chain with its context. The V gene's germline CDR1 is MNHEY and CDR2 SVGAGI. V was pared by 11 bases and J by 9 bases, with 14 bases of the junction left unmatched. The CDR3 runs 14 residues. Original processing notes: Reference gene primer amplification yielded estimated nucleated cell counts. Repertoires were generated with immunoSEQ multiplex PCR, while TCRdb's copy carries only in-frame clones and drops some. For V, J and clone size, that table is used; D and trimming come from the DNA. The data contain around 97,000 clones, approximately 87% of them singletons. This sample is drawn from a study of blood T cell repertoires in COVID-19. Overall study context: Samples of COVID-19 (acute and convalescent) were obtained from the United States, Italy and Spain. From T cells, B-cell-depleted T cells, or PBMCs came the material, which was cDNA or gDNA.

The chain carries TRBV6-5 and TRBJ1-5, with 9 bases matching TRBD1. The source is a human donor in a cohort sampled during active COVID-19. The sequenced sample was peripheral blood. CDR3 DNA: TGTGCCGGCGGGGACAGGGTGGAGTTCTCGCCCCAGCATTTT. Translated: CAGGDRVEFSPQHF.